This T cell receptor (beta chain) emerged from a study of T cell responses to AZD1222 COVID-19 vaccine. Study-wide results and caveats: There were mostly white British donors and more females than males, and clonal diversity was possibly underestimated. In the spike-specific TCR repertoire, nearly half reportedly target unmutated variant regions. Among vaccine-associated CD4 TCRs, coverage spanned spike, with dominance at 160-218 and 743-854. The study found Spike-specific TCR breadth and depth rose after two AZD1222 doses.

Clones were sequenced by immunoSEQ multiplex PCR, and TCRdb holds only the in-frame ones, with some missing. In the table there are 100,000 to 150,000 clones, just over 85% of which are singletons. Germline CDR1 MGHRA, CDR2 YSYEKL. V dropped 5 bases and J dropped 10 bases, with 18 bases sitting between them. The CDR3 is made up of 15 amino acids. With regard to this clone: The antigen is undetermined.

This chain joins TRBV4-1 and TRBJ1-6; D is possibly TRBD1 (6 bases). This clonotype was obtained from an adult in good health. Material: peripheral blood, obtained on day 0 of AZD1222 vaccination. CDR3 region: CASSSQQGDGSPLHF. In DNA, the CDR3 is TGCGCCAGCAGCAGCCAACAGGGCGACGGATCACCCCTCCACTTT.